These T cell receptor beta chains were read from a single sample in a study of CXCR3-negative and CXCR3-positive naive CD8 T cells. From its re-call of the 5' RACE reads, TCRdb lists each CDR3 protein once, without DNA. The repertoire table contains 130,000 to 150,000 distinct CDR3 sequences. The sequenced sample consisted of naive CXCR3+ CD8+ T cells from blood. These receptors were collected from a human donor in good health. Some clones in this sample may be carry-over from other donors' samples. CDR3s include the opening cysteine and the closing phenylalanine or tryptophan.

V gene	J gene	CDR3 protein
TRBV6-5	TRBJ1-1	CASSYELVRVDTEAFF
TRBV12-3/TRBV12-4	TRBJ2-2	CASSPSGTANTGELFF
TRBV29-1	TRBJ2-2	CSVEGGEVGELFF
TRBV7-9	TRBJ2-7	CASSPGLAGGWQSYEQYF
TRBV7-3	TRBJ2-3	CASSLTRRDTQYF
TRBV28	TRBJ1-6	CASSGQGRNSPLHF
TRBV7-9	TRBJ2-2	CASIPGEFANTGELFF
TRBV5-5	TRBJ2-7	CASSYAPTYEQYF
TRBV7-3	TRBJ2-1	CASTPTGTPYYNEQFF
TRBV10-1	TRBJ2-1	CASSPGPPYNEQFF
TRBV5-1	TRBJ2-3	CASSFLLAGENTDTQYF
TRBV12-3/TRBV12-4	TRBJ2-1	CASSDTPLAGGGDEQFF
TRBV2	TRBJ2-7	CASSEEGYHEQYF
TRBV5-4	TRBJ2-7	CASSSTVGSYEQYF
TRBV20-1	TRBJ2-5	CSANSGNLETQYF
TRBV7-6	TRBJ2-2	CASSLGTGVHGELFF
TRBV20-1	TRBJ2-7	CSARMIGTYEQYF
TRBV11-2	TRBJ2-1	CASSMGQGDNEQFF
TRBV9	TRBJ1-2	CASSVGTLLLGYTF
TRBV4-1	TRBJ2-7	CASSHGGIYEQYF
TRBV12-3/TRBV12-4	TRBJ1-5	CASSLATAGSSYSNQPQHF
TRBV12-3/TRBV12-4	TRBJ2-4	CASSRATSGRAAIQYF
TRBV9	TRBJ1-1	CASSVDQGLNTEAFF
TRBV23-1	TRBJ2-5	CASSQAAIPTGEREETQYF
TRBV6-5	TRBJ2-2	CASSPGGGAGELFF
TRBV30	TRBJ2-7	CAWSIGQVGIYEQYF
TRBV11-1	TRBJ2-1	CASSFPGANEQFF
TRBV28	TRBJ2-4	CASRHSGEENIQYF
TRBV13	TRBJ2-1	CASSYEGKRWYNEQFF
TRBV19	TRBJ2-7	CASSEQIQRGEQYF
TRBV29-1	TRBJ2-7	CSVEDSRGRYNEQYF
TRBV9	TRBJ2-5	CASSDEGQVEVETQYF
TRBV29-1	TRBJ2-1	CSVVGTGGRNEQFF
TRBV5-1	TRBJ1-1	CASSADRGDEAFF
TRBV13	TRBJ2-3	CASSLNWASTDTQYF
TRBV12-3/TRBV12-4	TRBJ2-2	CASSFIGELFF
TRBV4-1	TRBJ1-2	CASSQMGQGDYGYTF
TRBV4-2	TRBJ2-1	CASSQETGAGSYNEQFF
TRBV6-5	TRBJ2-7	CASSYSSGGVSYEQYF
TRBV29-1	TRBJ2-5	CSVEDGDSQETQYF
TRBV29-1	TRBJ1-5	CSASYGNQPQHF
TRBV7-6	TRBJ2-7	CASSLVGETYEQYF
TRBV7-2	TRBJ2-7	CASSLGDSDEQYF
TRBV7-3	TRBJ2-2	CASSPLGTGELFF
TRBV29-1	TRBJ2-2	CSVFATGELFF
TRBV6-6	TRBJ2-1	CASSPATGESYNEQFF
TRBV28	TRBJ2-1	CASSFFQAGVAEQFF
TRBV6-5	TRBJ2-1	CASSYSSGPGNEQFF
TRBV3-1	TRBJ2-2	CASSQVLGLAGGGGTGELFF
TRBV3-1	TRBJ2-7	CASSQPTGQGATYEQYF
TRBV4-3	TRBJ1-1	CASSHGTGSREAFF
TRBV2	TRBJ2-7	CASRAGTGPHEQYF
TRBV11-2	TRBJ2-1	CASSPRQGPPYNEQFF
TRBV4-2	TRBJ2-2	CASSQAELLAGGPYNTGELFF